This T cell receptor (beta chain) was documented in a study of T cell changes during pregnancy in multiple sclerosis. In germline, CDR1 is SGHVS, CDR2 FNYEAQ. The CDR3 length is 13 residues. Deletions cut 6 bases from V and 5 bases from J, with 10 bases between. Clones were read by immunoSEQ multiplex PCR, and TCRdb kept only the in-frame ones, dropping some. The sample yields approximately 28,000 clones, roughly nine tenths seen once. The TCR sequence derives from a female donor in good health, enrolled as a control in a pregnancy study. The rearrangement links TRBV7-6 to TRBJ2-2, with TRBD2 as a possible D gene (5 bases). This material consisted of peripheral blood, taken in the first trimester of pregnancy. This CDR3 is CASSFRETGELFF. Here the CDR3 DNA reads TGTGCCAGCAGTTTTAGGGAGACCGGGGAGCTGTTTTTT.